The 2 T cell receptor beta chains listed next were all sequenced from one sample in a study of cytomegalovirus exposure and HLA in healthy donors. PCR involved 60 Vbeta and 13 Jbeta primers. TCRdb's table, derived via immunoSEQ multiplex PCR, lists solely in-frame clones and lacks some. This sample carries about 110,000 clones, around 70% of them seen once, and the ten largest clones take 11%. Sequencing was done on a sample of PBMCs. Receptors were obtained from a man aged 40-55 years in good health and CMV-seropositive.

This clone was recorded a few times. J is TRBJ1-5 and V is TRBV6-6; possible D gene TRBD1, 6 bases. V was cut by 5 bases and J by 13 bases, with 18 bases left in between. The germline V gene has CDR1 MNHNY and CDR2 SVGAGI (reference sequence). The CDR3 spans 13 residues. CDR3 protein: CASSADHRDPQHF. DNA of the CDR3: TGTGCCAGCAGTGCGGACCACAGGGACCCTCAGCATTTT.

The chain links TRBV6-1 to TRBJ1-2; TRBD1 matches at 8 bases. The V segment lost 4 bases and the J segment 6 bases; nucleotides outside the gene matches: 13. Germline V CDR1 and CDR2: MNHNS, SASEGT. The CDR3 contains 16 residues. The CDR3 loop is CASSVTGAEGDDGYTF. The CDR3 region has the DNA TGTGCCAGCAGTGTGACAGGGGCCGAGGGCGACGATGGCTACACCTTC.